This TCR beta chain was recorded in a study of beta chain features in type 1 diabetes. Study background: Summed over all samples, the examined sorted cells came to 100 million to 130 million. Notes on the study in general: The analysis here could not establish whether HLA type shapes TCRB rearrangement. Shorter templates may be favored by PCR, equally so in patients and controls.

The entirety of the isolated RNA underwent reverse transcription, so expressed TCRB transcripts were sequenced. Sequencing of naive, central memory and regulatory T cell samples gave an average of roughly 3.6 million reads. The assay was immunoSEQ multiplex PCR, and TCRdb's table has in-frame clones only and misses some. The table shows some 410,000 clones, with about 14% occurring only once. Concerning this clone itself: Its antigen is currently unknown.

This CDR3 has 15 amino acids. With V trimmed by 1 base and J by 2 bases, 4 bases remained unmatched. In germline, CDR1 is SGHVS, CDR2 FNYEAQ. The sample taken for sequencing was naive CD4+ T cells from blood. This receptor was obtained from a man aged 25 to 45 in good health. This sequence joins TRBV7-6 and TRBJ2-5; 7 positions match TRBD2. The DNA for the CDR3 is TGTGCCAGCAGCTTAGTTGCTAGCGGACAAGAGACCCAGTACTTC. As protein: CASSLVASGQETQYF.